The present T cell receptor beta chain was sequenced within a study of CD8 T cells in Susac syndrome. Study conclusions and caveats: The study conceded that relatively few individuals underwent its TCR sequencing and HLA analysis.

Sequencing targeted TCR beta in T cells from blood (CD8+ and CD4+). Germline V gene data show CDR1 as MNHEY and CDR2 as SVGEGT. V dropped 6 bases and J dropped 9; count of bases not matched to a gene: 5. The CDR3 has 14 amino acids. Comments on this clonotype: What it binds is not known.

An input of about 0.5 to 1 ug of RNA was subjected to reverse transcription using random hexamers. An immunoSEQ multiplex PCR amplified TCR beta CDR3 over 54 Vbeta and 13 Jbeta. TCRdb analysed the immunoSEQ multiplex PCR reads with MiXCR anew, one entry per CDR3 protein. The table records fewer than 350,000 distinct CDR3 sequences, about 91% of them present only once. The sequenced material came from CD4+ T cells from PBMCs. The sequence came from a human donor with multiple sclerosis. The V gene is TRBV6-2 or TRBV6-3, the J gene TRBJ2-1, with 13 bases matching TRBD2. As DNA, the CDR3 is TGTGCCAGCAGCGGGACTAGCGGGACGGTTGAGCAGTTCTTC. Translating gives CASSGTSGTVEQFF.